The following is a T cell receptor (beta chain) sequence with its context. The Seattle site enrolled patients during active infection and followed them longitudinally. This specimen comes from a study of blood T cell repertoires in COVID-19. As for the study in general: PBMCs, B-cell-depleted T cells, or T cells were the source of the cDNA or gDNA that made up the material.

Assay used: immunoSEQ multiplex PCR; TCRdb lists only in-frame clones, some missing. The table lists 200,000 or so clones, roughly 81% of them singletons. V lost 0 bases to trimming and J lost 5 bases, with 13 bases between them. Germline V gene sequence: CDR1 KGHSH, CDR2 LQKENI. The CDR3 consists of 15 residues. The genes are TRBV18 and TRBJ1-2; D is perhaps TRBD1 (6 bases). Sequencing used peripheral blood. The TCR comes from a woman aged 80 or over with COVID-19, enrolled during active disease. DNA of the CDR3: TGTGCCAGCTCACCACCGATCAGGGGCGTATATGGCTACACCTTC. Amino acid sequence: CASSPPIRGVYGYTF.